Given below is one T cell receptor (beta chain) in context. The data were obtained in a study of control samples from healthy donors and cancer patients. Repertoires were generated with immunoSEQ multiplex PCR, while TCRdb's copy carries only in-frame clones and drops some. The table lists around 140,000 clones, roughly 93% of them singletons, with roughly 5.5% in the top ten. CDR1 SGHRS and CDR2 YFSETQ come from the germline V gene. The V gene end was trimmed by 2 bases and the J gene end by 0 bases; junction bases not matched to a gene: 4. This CDR3 comprises 15 residues. Sample: blood. This receptor was obtained from a man aged 18 to 30 in good health. The chain combines TRBV5-1 with TRBJ2-5; 7 bases are shared with TRBD1. The CDR3 DNA reads as TGCGCCAGCAGCTTCTTACAGGGGAACCAAGAGACCCAGTACTTC. This sequence encodes CASSFLQGNQETQYF.